The sequence of this TCR beta chain was determined in a study of radiotherapy plus CTLA-4 blockade in lung cancer. For the study at large: For 15% to 20% of patients, objective responses occurred, and roughly 31% had disease control. The study, taken as a whole, reports: The study found tumor-derived TCR clones expanded in blood after radiotherapy plus ipilimumab. How blood T cell clones changed early, along with interferon-beta, reportedly forecast response best.

The data were produced by immunoSEQ multiplex PCR, yet TCRdb's version contains in-frame clones alone and is incomplete. The sample lists more than 40,000 clones; 70% to 90% were seen once. CDR3 size: 15 residues. The V gene lost 1 base and the J gene lost 5 bases, with 14 bases spanning the gap. The germline V gene has CDR1 LNHDA and CDR2 SQIVND (reference sequence). Details on this clone: Its antigen is currently unknown.

Focal radiation and CTLA-4 blockade (ipilimumab) were tested in chemo-refractory metastatic non-small-cell lung cancer patients. The sample consisted of peripheral blood, taken from a patient treated with radiotherapy plus ipilimumab. This receptor was taken from a human donor with non-small cell lung cancer whose response to radiotherapy plus ipilimumab could not be evaluated. The chain combines TRBV19 with TRBJ1-1; maybe TRBD1 (5 bases). Here the CDR3 DNA reads TGTGCCAGTAGTATAGGCGGAGGGGTTCGAACTGAAGCTTTCTTT. It specifies CASSIGGGVRTEAFF.